A single sample is the source of the 24 T cell receptor beta chains below, sequenced in a study of a mutant IDH1 vaccine in newly diagnosed glioma. Method: immunoSEQ multiplex PCR; TCRdb's copy keeps in-frame clones and lacks some. The sample consists of some 42,000 clones, around 76% of them appearing once. The time point is: week 23, last vaccination. The content of each vaccine dose was 300 ug of mutant IDH1 20-mer peptide, and topical imiquimod accompanied it. No antigen has been assigned to these receptors. Source: PBMCs, taken from a glioma patient whose treatment included an IDH1 peptide vaccine. These receptors originate from a man in his fifties or sixties with glioma.

This sequence joins TRBV5-5 and TRBJ1-6; maybe TRBD1 (6 bases). CDR1 and CDR2 (germline): SGHKS, YYEKEE (reference sequence). CDR3 length: 16 residues. Trimming left V 3 bases short and J 4 bases short, with 14 bases between. CDR3 residues: CASSSGQTLYNSPLHF. As DNA, the CDR3 is TGTGCCAGCAGCTCCGGACAGACACTTTATAATTCACCCCTCCACTTT.

This chain uses TRBV7-2 with TRBJ1-2; D gene ambiguous. Germline V CDR1 and CDR2: SGHTA, FQGNSA. CDR3 length equals 13 residues. The V and J ends lost 3 bases and 6 bases respectively, with 11 bases between them. DNA of the CDR3: TGTGCCAGCAGCTTGGGGAGGAGAAATGGCTACACCTTC. Translated: CASSLGRRNGYTF.

This clone showed up just once. The V and J genes are TRBV6-6 and TRBJ1-6, with D hard to call. Germline CDR1 reads MNHNY; CDR2 reads SVGAGI (reference sequence). The CDR3 loop spans 14 amino acids. V lost 9 bases and J 7 bases, leaving 16 bases between the germline ends. The CDR3 DNA sequence: TGTGCCAGTTTAAACGGGCCTTTGAATTCACCCCTCCACTTT. This sequence encodes CASLNGPLNSPLHF.

This chain links TRBV6-6 with TRBJ1-1; 11 nucleotides match TRBD1. This CDR3 has 16 residues. V lost 3 bases and J lost 0; bases outside the gene matches: 3. CDR1 MNHNY and CDR2 SVGAGI come from the germline V gene (reference sequence). CDR3 sequence (DNA): TGTGCCAGCAGTTATGGGACAGGGGGGATGAACACTGAAGCTTTCTTT. It translates to CASSYGTGGMNTEAFF.

The chain couples TRBV9 to TRBJ1-6, with D perhaps matching TRBD1 (5 bases). V shed 4 bases and J shed 8 bases, with 16 bases lying between them. Germline V gene lookup returns CDR1 SGDLS and CDR2 YYNGEE. This CDR3 spans 15 amino acids. The CDR3 here is CASSPRRGSDSPLHF. The CDR3 DNA reads TGTGCCAGCAGCCCCCGGCGGGGCTCGGATTCACCCCTCCACTTT.

In DNA, the CDR3 is TGCAGCGTTGTGAGTGGGAATGAGCAGTTCTTC. Its protein is CSVVSGNEQFF. The rearrangement links TRBV29-1 to TRBJ2-1; D unclear. The CDR3 spans 11 residues. Germline V gene data show CDR1 as SQVTM and CDR2 as ANQGSEA. V gave up 4 bases and J gave up 7 bases, with 8 bases separating them.

The CDR3 sequence is CASSLDGEETQYF. CDR3 sequence (DNA): TGTGCCAGCAGCTTAGATGGGGAGGAGACGCAGTATTTT. The J gene is TRBJ2-3, the V gene TRBV7-3, with D maybe TRBD2 (6 bases). The CDR3 is made up of 13 amino acids. Germline assignment: CDR1 SGHTA and CDR2 FQGTGA. Trimming took 2 bases from V and 9 from J, leaving 12 bases between them.

The rearrangement links TRBV4-1 to TRBJ1-4; unclear D gene. V lost 0 bases, J lost 4 bases, and 6 bases lay in between. CDR1 MGHRA and CDR2 YSYEKL come from the germline V gene. This CDR3 is built from 14 residues. The CDR3 loop reads CASSQEGLNEKLFF. The CDR3, as DNA: TGCGCCAGCAGCCAAGAAGGGCTTAATGAAAAACTGTTTTTT.

V is TRBV7-2 and J is TRBJ2-7; no definite D call. Trimming shortened V by 5 bases and J by 0 bases, and 8 bases separated the two germline ends. The germline gives CDR1 SGHTA, CDR2 FQGNSA. This CDR3 comprises 13 residues. The CDR3 protein is CASSLGPSYEQYF. The CDR3, as DNA: TGTGCCAGCAGCCTAGGTCCCTCCTACGAGCAGTACTTC.

The chain uses TRBV29-1 and TRBJ2-7, with 7 nucleotides matching TRBD2. This CDR3 spans 13 amino acids. CDR1 and CDR2 from the germline V gene are SQVTM and ANQGSEA. Losses at the gene ends were 6 bases for V and 6 bases for J; bases not matched to a gene: 11. CDR3 loop: CSVGGIMAPEQYF. DNA of the CDR3: TGCAGCGTGGGGGGGATAATGGCCCCCGAGCAGTACTTC.

The table lists this clone with a count of one. For the CDR3, the DNA is TGTGCCAGCAGCTTAGCCCAGGGTTGGGAGACCCAGTACTTC. This translates into CASSLAQGWETQYF. This chain connects TRBV7-9 to TRBJ2-5; maybe TRBD1 (5 bases). CDR1 and CDR2 (germline): SEHNR, FQNEAQ (reference sequence). The CDR3 contains 14 residues. V gave up 0 bases and J gave up 5 bases, with 10 bases separating them. Variable domain in full (rest from reference TRBV7-9 and TRBJ2-5): DTGVSQNPRHKITKRGQNVTFRCDPISEHNRLYWYRQTLGQGPEFLTYFQNEAQLEKSRLLSDRFSAERPKGSFSTLEIQRTEQGDSAMYLCASSLAQGWETQYFGPGTRLLVL.

This clone has more than one count but fewer than ten. The rearrangement uses TRBV19 and TRBJ1-1; D is ambiguous. The V and J ends lost 4 bases and 3 bases respectively, with 9 bases between them. Per the germline V gene, CDR1 is LNHDA and CDR2 is SQIVND (reference sequence). The CDR3 is 13 residues long. Here the CDR3 DNA reads TGTGCCAGTAGTAGTTACATAGACACTGAAGCTTTCTTT. Its translation: CASSSYIDTEAFF. The whole variable domain, filled in from reference TRBV19 and TRBJ1-1, reads DGGITQSPKYLFRKEGQNVTLSCEQNLNHDAMYWYRQDPGQGLRLIYYSQIVNDFQKGDIAEGYSVSREKKESFPLTVTSAQKNPTAFYLCASSSYIDTEAFFGQGTRLTVV.

This chain's CDR3 is CSVSSVNEQFF. CDR3 in DNA: TGCAGCGTTAGCTCTGTCAATGAGCAGTTCTTC. This chain connects TRBV29-1 to TRBJ2-1; unclear D gene. This CDR3 contains 11 residues. V lost 5 bases to trimming and J lost 6 bases, with 8 bases between them. Germline CDR1 is SQVTM and CDR2 is ANQGSEA.

This chain links TRBV29-1 with TRBJ2-5, with unresolved D. The CDR3 spans 10 residues. V was clipped by 5 bases and J by 5 bases, with 6 bases between them. The germline V gene has CDR1 SQVTM and CDR2 ANQGSEA. CDR3 region: CSVPLETQYF. The CDR3, as DNA: TGCAGCGTTCCCCTGGAGACCCAGTACTTC. Variable domain in full (rest from reference TRBV29-1 and TRBJ2-5): SAVISQKPSRDICQRGTSLTIQCQVDSQVTMMFWYRQQPGQSLTLIATANQGSEATYESGFVIDKFPISRPNLTFSTLTVSNMSPEDSSIYLCSVPLETQYFGPGTRLLVL.

V and J are TRBV4-1 and TRBJ2-1; D is possibly TRBD1 (6 bases). This CDR3 has 14 amino acids. Germline CDR1 MGHRA, CDR2 YSYEKL. With 2 bases removed from V and 5 bases from J, the gap between germline ends came to 10 bases. CDR3 sequence reads: CASSQWTANNEQFF. Written as DNA, the CDR3 is TGCGCCAGCAGCCAATGGACAGCTAACAATGAGCAGTTCTTC.

This clone has only one observation. The chain links TRBV30 to TRBJ2-3; 7 bases line up with TRBD1. The CDR3 contains 14 residues. V shed 3 bases and J 0 bases; nucleotides not matched to a gene: 3. Germline V gene data show CDR1 as GTSNPN and CDR2 as SVGIG (reference sequence). CDR3 residues: CAWRTGFSTDTQYF. CDR3 coding DNA: TGTGCCTGGAGGACAGGGTTCAGCACAGATACGCAGTATTTT.

The chain uses TRBV19 and TRBJ1-5, with TRBD1 matching over 11 bases. The CDR3 has 15 amino acids. Germline loops: CDR1 LNHDA, CDR2 SQIVND (reference sequence). J was trimmed by 5 bases and V by 7 bases; bases with no gene match: 7. For the CDR3, the DNA is TGTGCCAGTACCCCGCGGGACAGGGGGTATCAGCCCCAGCATTTT. Encoded protein: CASTPRDRGYQPQHF.

The rearrangement joins TRBV6-1 to TRBJ1-1; 7 bases align to TRBD1. After removal of 3 bases from V and 3 bases from J, the junction contained 1 base not matched to a gene. Germline CDR1 is MNHNS and CDR2 is SASEGT. The CDR3 is 13 residues long. DNA of the CDR3: TGTGCCAGCAGTGATGACAGGGACACTGAAGCTTTCTTT. It specifies CASSDDRDTEAFF.

The chain joins TRBV29-1 to TRBJ1-2, with 7 bases aligning to TRBD1. This CDR3 is 14 amino acids long. Germline V lookup: CDR1 SQVTM, CDR2 ANQGSEA. The J segment lost 6 bases and the V segment lost 7 bases, leaving 14 bases of the junction unmatched. The CDR3, as DNA: TGCAGCGCCCAGGGGGAGGGGGCGGTCAATGGCTACACCTTC. This gives the protein CSAQGEGAVNGYTF.

The chain links TRBV7-8 to TRBJ1-1; D possibly corresponds to TRBD1 (6 bases). The CDR3 length is 14 residues. Germline-derived CDR1 and CDR2 are SGHVS and FQNEAQ. Trimming left V 8 bases short and J 5 bases short, with 18 bases between. CDR3 nucleotides: TGTGCCAGCGGGACGTTAAGACAGGTTACTGAAGCTTTCTTT. Translated: CASGTLRQVTEAFF. Using reference TRBV7-8 and TRBJ1-1 for the parts outside the CDR3, the full variable domain is GAGVSQSPRYKVAKRGQDVALRCDPISGHVSLFWYQQALGQGPEFLTYFQNEAQLDKSGLPSDRFFAERPEGSVSTLKIQRTQQEDSAVYLCASGTLRQVTEAFFGQGTRLTVV.

V gene TRBV7-2 combines with J gene TRBJ2-3; D is ambiguous. V lost 6 bases and J lost 4, with 8 bases in between. Germline assignment: CDR1 SGHTA and CDR2 FQGNSA. The CDR3 runs 12 residues. The CDR3 DNA follows: TGTGCCAGCAGTTTCCGGCCAGATACGCAGTATTTT. Protein: CASSFRPDTQYF.

The V call is TRBV6-5, the J call TRBJ2-4, with TRBD1 matching 8 bases. This CDR3 comprises 11 residues. The J segment lost 9 bases and the V segment lost 9 bases, leaving 4 bases of the junction unmatched. Germline values: CDR1 MNHEY, CDR2 SVGAGI. CDR3 region: CARGQAAIQYF. The CDR3 bases are TGTGCCAGGGGACAGGCTGCCATTCAGTACTTC.

V usage is TRBV4-3 and J usage is TRBJ1-5; D is unresolved. Germline loops: CDR1 LGHNA, CDR2 YSLEER. CDR3 length: 15 amino acids. V shed 0 bases and J shed 6 bases, with 12 bases lying between them. CDR3 residues: CASSQDRGYGQPQHF. CDR3 nucleotide sequence: TGCGCCAGCAGCCAAGATAGAGGGTACGGTCAGCCCCAGCATTTT.

The V and J genes are TRBV4-3 and TRBJ2-2; 9 positions agree with TRBD1. This CDR3 is built from 14 residues. CDR1 is LGHNA, CDR2 YSLEER, per germline. V lost 4 bases and J lost 6; bases outside the gene matches: 3. In DNA, the CDR3 is TGCGCCAGCAGCCGCCGGGACAGGGCCGGGGAGCTGTTTTTT. As protein: CASSRRDRAGELFF.